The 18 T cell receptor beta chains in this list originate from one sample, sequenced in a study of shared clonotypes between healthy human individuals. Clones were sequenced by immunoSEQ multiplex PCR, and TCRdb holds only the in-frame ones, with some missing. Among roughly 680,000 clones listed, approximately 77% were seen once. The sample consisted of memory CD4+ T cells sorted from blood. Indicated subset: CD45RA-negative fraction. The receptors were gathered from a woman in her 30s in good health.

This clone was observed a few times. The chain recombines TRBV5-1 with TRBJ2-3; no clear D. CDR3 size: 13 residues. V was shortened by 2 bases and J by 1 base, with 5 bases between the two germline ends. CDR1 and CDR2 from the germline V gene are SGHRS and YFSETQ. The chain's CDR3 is CASSLDRTDTQYF. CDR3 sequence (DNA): TGCGCCAGCAGCTTAGACCGCACAGATACGCAGTATTTT. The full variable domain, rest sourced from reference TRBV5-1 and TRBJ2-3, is KAGVTQTPRYLIKTRGQQVTLSCSPISGHRSVSWYQQTPGQGLQFLFEYFSETQRNKGNFPGRFSGRQFSNSRSEMNVSTLELGDSALYLCASSLDRTDTQYFGPGTRLTVL.

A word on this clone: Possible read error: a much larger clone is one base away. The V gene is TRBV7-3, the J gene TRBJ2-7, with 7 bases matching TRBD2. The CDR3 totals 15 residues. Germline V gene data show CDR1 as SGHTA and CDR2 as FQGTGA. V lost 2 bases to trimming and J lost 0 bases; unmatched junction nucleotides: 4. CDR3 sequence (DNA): TGTGCCAGCAGCTTAGAGGGAGGGAGCTCCTACGAGCAGTACTTC. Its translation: CASSLEGGSSYEQYF.

The CDR3: CASSHHWGQGADTQYF. The CDR3 coding sequence is TGTGCCAGCAGTCACCACTGGGGGCAGGGGGCAGATACGCAGTATTTT. The V and J genes are TRBV27 and TRBJ2-3; 7 bases agree with TRBD1. Per the germline V gene, CDR1 is MNHEY and CDR2 is SMNVEV (reference sequence). V shed 5 bases and J 4 bases; nucleotides not matched to a gene: 12. The CDR3 runs to 16 residues.

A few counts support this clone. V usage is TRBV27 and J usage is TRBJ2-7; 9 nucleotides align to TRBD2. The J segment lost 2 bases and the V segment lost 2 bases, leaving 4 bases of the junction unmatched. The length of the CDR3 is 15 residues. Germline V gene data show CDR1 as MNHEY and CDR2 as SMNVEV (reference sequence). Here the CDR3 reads CASSLNLAGPYEQYF. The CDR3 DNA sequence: TGTGCCAGCAGTTTAAATCTAGCGGGGCCCTACGAGCAGTACTTC.

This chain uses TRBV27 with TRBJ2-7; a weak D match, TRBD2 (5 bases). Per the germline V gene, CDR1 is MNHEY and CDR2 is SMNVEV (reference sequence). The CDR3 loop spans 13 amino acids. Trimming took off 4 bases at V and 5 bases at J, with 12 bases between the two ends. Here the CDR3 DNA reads TGTGCCAGCAGTTCCCCCGCTAGCCACGAGCAGTACTTC. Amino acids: CASSSPASHEQYF.

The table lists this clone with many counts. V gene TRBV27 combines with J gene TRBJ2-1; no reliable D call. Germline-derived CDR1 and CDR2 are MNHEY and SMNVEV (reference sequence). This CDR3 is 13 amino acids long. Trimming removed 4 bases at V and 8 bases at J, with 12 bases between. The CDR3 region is CASSSQNGYEQFF. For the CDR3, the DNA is TGTGCCAGCAGTTCCCAAAATGGGTATGAGCAGTTCTTC.

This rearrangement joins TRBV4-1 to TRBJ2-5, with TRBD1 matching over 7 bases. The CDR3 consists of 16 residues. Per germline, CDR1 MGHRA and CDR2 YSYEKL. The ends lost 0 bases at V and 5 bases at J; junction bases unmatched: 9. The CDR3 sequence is CASSQDRDRVFETQYF. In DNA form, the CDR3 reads TGCGCCAGCAGCCAAGATCGCGACAGGGTATTCGAGACCCAGTACTTC.

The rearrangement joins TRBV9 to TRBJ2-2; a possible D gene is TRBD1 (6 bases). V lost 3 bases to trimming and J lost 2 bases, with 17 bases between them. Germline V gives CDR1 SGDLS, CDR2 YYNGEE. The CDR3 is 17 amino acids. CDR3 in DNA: TGTGCCAGCAGCGCGCCCAGGGGACACTCCAACACCGGGGAGCTGTTTTTT. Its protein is CASSAPRGHSNTGELFF.

The CDR3 DNA follows: TGCGCCAGCAGCCCTTTGGGGGGGTCCTACAATGAGCAGTTCTTC. This codes for CASSPLGGSYNEQFF. The rearrangement uses TRBV4-1 and TRBJ2-1; 7 bases align to TRBD2. The CDR3 contains 15 residues. Germline V gene sequence: CDR1 MGHRA, CDR2 YSYEKL. The trim removed 4 bases at V and 1 base at J, leaving 4 bases unmatched.

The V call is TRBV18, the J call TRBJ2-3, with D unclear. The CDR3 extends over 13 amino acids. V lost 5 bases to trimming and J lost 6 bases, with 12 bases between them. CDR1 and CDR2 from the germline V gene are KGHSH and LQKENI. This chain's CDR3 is CASSGMVSDTQYF. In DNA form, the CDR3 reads TGTGCCAGCTCAGGGATGGTATCGGATACGCAGTATTTT.

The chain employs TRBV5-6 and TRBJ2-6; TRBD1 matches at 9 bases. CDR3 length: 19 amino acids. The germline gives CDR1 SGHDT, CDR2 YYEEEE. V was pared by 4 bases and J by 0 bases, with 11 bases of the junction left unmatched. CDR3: CASSPPRDRVLSGANVLTF. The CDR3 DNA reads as TGTGCCAGCAGCCCTCCCCGGGACAGGGTTCTCTCTGGGGCCAACGTCCTGACTTTC.

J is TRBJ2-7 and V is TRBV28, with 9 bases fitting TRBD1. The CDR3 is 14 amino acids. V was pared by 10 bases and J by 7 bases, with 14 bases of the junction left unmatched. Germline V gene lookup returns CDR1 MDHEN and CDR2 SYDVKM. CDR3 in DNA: TGTGCCATAACCTCAGGGACAGGGCTCTGGGAGCAGTACTTC. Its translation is CAITSGTGLWEQYF. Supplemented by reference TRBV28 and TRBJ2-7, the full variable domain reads DVKVTQSSRYLVKRTGEKVFLECVQDMDHENMFWYRQDPGLGLRLIYFSYDVKMKEKGDIPEGYSVSREKKERFSLILESASTNQTSMYLCAITSGTGLWEQYFGPGTRLTVT.

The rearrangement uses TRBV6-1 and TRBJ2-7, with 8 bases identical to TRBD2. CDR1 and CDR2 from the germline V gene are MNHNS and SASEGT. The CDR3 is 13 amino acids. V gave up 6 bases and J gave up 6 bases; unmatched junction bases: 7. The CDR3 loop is CASRGSGGVEQYF. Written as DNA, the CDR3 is TGTGCCAGCAGGGGAAGCGGGGGCGTCGAGCAGTACTTC.

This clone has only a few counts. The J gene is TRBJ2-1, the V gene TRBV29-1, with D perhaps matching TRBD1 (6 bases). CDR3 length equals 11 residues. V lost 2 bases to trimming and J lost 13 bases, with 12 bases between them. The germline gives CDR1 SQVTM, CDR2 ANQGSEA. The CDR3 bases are TGCAGCGTTGAACAGGGGATAAAACAGTTCTTC. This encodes CSVEQGIKQFF.

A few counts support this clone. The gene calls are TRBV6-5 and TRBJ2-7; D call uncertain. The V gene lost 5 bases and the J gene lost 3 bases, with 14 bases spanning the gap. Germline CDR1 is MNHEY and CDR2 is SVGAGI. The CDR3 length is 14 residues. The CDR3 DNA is TGTGCCAGCAGTCTCCAATTCGACGGCTACGAGCAGTACTTC. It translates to CASSLQFDGYEQYF.

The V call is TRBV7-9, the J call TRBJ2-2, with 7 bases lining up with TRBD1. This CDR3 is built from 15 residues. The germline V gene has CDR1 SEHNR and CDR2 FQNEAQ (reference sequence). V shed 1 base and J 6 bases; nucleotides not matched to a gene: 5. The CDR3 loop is CASSLGQGYAGELFF. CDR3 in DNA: TGTGCCAGCAGCTTAGGACAGGGTTATGCCGGGGAGCTGTTTTTT.

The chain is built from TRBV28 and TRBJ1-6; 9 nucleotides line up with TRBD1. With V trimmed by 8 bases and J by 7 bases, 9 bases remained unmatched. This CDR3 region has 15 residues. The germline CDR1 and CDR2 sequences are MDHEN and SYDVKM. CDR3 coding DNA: TGTGCCAGCCACCTCGGACAGGGGAGGAATTCACCCCTCCACTTT. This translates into CASHLGQGRNSPLHF.

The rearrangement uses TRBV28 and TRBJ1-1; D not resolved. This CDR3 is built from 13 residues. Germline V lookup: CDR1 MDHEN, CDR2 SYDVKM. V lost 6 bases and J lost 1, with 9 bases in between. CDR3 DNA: TGTGCCAGCAGGCCCGGGCAGAACACTGAAGCTTTCTTT. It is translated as CASRPGQNTEAFF.